This T cell receptor beta chain was recovered during a study of shared clonotypes between healthy human individuals. A note on this clone: Other DNA sequences in the sample encode the same CDR3.

This table comes from immunoSEQ multiplex PCR, and its TCRdb copy is limited to in-frame clones, with some not included. The repertoire holds 450,000 to 500,000 clones, with more than 65% as singletons. Trimming removed 7 bases at V and 4 bases at J, with 10 bases between. The CDR3 totals 11 residues. The germline V gene encodes CDR1 SQVTM and CDR2 ANQGSEA. Genomic DNA for unsorted samples was obtained from 97 million or so PBMCs. Sequenced: PBMCs. The source of this sequence is a woman aged 40 to 55 in good health. Some clones in this sample may be carry-over from other donors' samples. This sequence joins TRBV29-1 and TRBJ2-5; the D is unclear. The CDR3 DNA reads as TGCAGCGCATTGGTTGGAGAGACCCAGTACTTC. Its translation: CSALVGETQYF. The variable domain in full, completed from reference TRBV29-1 and TRBJ2-5, reads SAVISQKPSRDICQRGTSLTIQCQVDSQVTMMFWYRQQPGQSLTLIATANQGSEATYESGFVIDKFPISRPNLTFSTLTVSNMSPEDSSIYLCSALVGETQYFGPGTRLLVL.